The source of this TCR beta chain is a study of blood T cell repertoires in COVID-19. Across the study: In each case, the material was cDNA or gDNA derived from T cells, B-cell-depleted T cells, or PBMCs.

Libraries were prepared by immunoSEQ multiplex PCR; TCRdb keeps only in-frame clonotypes and omits some of them. This repertoire shows roughly 260,000 clones, 82% found once; its top ten account for 4% to 6%. The receptor was isolated from a woman aged 80 or older with active or convalescent COVID-19. The sample taken for sequencing was peripheral blood.

The CDR3 is CASSQTGYNSPLHF. The CDR3 coding sequence is TGTGCCAGCAGCCAGACAGGCTATAATTCACCCCTCCACTTT. The genes are TRBV7-2 and TRBJ1-6; the D gene is possibly TRBD1 (6 bases). The CDR3 is 14 amino acids. V gave up 5 bases and J gave up 3 bases, with 8 bases separating them. Germline V gene sequence: CDR1 SGHTA, CDR2 FQGNSA.